The subject of this entry is one T cell receptor (beta chain). As yet, its antigen is unknown. Patients counted as stable if ophthalmopathy did not develop within 18 months. Those with hyperthyroidism were 18 to 65 years old, newly diagnosed, and ill for under 2 months. On the basis of clinical symptoms, serum thyroxine and TRAb, thyroid ultrasound and orbital computed tomography, diagnoses were made. This record belongs to a study of T cells in Graves' hyperthyroidism and ophthalmopathy. General observations from the study: Most thyroid clonotypes expanded above 0.001 were also detected in blood.

The length of the CDR3 is 15 residues. The ends were cut back, 6 bases at V and 2 bases at J, with 14 bases in the middle. Germline V gene lookup returns CDR1 MNHNS and CDR2 SASEGT. RNA transcripts yielded amplified TCR beta CDR3 regions. Primed by the HTBI set, a first-round RT-PCR was run on the TCR CDR3. Via MiXCR, TCRdb re-called the multiplex PCR reads, giving one row per CDR3 protein. The table shows under 450,000 distinct CDR3 sequences, with 15% to 18% occurring only once. The sample comprised blood. The TCR sequence derives from a woman younger than 35 with Graves' hyperthyroidism. J is TRBJ2-1 and V is TRBV6-1, with a weak D call TRBD2 (5 bases). CDR3 sequence reads: CASSLDGIPYNEQFF. The CDR3 region has the DNA TGTGCCAGCAGCCTGGACGGGATTCCCTACAATGAGCAGTTCTTC.